The clone carrying this T cell receptor beta chain was picked up a small number of times. What it recognizes is unknown. The read comes to an end 3 residues before the CDR3 does, leaving the germline J gene to fill in the end. The sample contains more than one DNA sequence encoding this CDR3. Sequencing used immunoSEQ multiplex PCR; TCRdb keeps in-frame clones, though not all of them. The repertoire consists of about 2,200 clones, none detected only once. No CVID subject was ill or on immunomodulatory drugs when sampled. This sample stems from a study of T cell clonality in common variable immunodeficiency. Study results and limitations: CVID subjects had higher TCRbeta clonality than healthy controls, most marked in about a third. Fewer deletions and N-nucleotide insertions were reportedly seen in common variable immunodeficiency TCR beta sequences.

J lost 3 bases, V lost 4 bases, and 3 bases had no gene match. There are 14 residues in the CDR3. In germline, CDR1 is KGHSH, CDR2 LQKENI. The source of this sequence is a human donor with common variable immunodeficiency. The rearrangement joins TRBV18 to TRBJ2-7; 10 nucleotides agree with TRBD1. Material for sequencing was peripheral blood mononuclear cells. Incomplete CDR3 DNA: TGTGCCAGCTCACGGGGACAGGGGCTCTACGAG. Amino acids: CASSRGQGLYE. The CDR3, in full, reads CASSRGQGLYEQYF.